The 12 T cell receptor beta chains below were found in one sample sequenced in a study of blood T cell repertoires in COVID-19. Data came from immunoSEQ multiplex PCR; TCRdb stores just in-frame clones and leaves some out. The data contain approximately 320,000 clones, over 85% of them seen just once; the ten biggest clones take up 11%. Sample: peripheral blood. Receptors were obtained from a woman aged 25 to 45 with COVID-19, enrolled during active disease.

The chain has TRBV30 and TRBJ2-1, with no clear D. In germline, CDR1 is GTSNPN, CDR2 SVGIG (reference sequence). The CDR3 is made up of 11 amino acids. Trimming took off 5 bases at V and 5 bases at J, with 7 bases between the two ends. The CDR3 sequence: CAWSRNNEQFF. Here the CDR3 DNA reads TGTGCCTGGTCTAGGAACAATGAGCAGTTCTTC.

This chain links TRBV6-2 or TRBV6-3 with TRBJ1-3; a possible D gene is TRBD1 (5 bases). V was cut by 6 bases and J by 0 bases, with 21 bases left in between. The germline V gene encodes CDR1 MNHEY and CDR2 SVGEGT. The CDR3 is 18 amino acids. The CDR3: CASRYDLRDSISGNTIYF. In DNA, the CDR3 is TGTGCCAGCAGGTACGACCTCAGGGACTCCATCTCTGGAAACACCATATATTTT.

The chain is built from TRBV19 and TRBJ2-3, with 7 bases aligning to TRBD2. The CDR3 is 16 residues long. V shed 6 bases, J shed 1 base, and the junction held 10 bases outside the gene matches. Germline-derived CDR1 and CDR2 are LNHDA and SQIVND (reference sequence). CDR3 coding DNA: TGTGCCAGTAGCCCCCTGGGGGGGAGACGCACAGATACGCAGTATTTT. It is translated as CASSPLGGRRTDTQYF.

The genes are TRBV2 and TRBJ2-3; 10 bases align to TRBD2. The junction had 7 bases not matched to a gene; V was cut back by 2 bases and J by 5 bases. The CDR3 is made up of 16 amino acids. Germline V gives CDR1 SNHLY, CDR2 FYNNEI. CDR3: CASSELSAGGVDTQYF. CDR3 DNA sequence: TGTGCCAGCAGTGAATTGTCAGCGGGGGGGGTAGATACGCAGTATTTT.

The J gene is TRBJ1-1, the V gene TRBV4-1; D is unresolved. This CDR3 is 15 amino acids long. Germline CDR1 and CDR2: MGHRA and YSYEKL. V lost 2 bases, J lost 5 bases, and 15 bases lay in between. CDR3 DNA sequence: TGCGCCAGCAGCCAACCACTATCTGCGAGTACTGAAGCTTTCTTT. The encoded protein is CASSQPLSASTEAFF.

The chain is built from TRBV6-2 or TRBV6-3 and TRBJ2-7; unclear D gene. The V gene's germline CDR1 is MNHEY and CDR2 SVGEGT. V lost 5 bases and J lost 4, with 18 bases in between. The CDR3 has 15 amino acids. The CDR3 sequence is CASSNLLSPRYEQYF. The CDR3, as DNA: TGTGCCAGCAGTAACCTTTTGAGCCCGAGGTACGAGCAGTACTTC.

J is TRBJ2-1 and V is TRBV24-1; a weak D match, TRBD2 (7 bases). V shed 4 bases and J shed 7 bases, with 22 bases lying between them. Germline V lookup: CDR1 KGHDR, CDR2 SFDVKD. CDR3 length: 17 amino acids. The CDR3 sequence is CATSDGGRGLALNEQFF. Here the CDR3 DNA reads TGTGCCACCAGTGACGGGGGGCGGGGGCTTGCCCTTAATGAGCAGTTCTTC.

This chain's CDR3 is CASRSTGTFLAKNIQYF. CDR3 DNA: TGTGCCAGCAGGAGTACCGGGACTTTTCTAGCCAAAAACATTCAGTACTTC. The chain employs TRBV2 and TRBJ2-4, with a tentative D call TRBD2 (6 bases). The CDR3 has 17 amino acids. Trimming stripped 6 bases from V and 0 bases from J, with 18 bases between. CDR1 is SNHLY, CDR2 FYNNEI, per germline.

The CDR3 spells CATRTRDRANEKLFF. The CDR3 DNA sequence: TGTGCCACCAGAACACGGGACAGAGCTAATGAAAAACTGTTTTTT. The chain links TRBV27 to TRBJ1-4; 7 bases are shared with TRBD1. This CDR3 comprises 15 residues. Germline assignment: CDR1 MNHEY and CDR2 SMNVEV (reference sequence). The V and J ends lost 10 bases and 3 bases, in that order; junction bases with no gene match: 11.

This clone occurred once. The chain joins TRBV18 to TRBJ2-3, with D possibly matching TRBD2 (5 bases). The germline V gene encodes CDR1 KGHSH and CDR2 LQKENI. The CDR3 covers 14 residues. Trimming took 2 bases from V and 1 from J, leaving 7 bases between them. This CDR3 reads CASSPAGGTDTQYF. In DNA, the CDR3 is TGTGCCAGCTCACCAGCCGGGGGCACAGATACGCAGTATTTT.

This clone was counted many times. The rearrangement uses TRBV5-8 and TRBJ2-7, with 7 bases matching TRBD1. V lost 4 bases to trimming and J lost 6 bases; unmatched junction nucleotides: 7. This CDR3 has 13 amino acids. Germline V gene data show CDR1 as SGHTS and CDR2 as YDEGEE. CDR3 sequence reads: CASSRGGRGEQYF. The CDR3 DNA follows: TGTGCCAGCAGCCGAGGGGGCAGGGGCGAGCAGTACTTC. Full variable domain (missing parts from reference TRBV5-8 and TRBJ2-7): EAGVTQSPTHLIKTRGQQATLRCSPISGHTSVYWYQQALGLGLQFLLWYDEGEERNRGNFPPRFSGRQFPNYSSELNVNALELEDSALYLCASSRGGRGEQYFGPGTRLTVT.

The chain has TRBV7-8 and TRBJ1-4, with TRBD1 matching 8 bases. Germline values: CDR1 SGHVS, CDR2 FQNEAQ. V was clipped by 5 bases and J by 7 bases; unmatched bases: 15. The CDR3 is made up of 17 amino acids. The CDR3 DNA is TGTGCCAGCAGCACCCGGGACAGGAGTGACGGACTTGAAAAACTGTTTTTT. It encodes CASSTRDRSDGLEKLFF. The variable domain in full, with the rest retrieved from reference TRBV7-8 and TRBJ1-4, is GAGVSQSPRYKVAKRGQDVALRCDPISGHVSLFWYQQALGQGPEFLTYFQNEAQLDKSGLPSDRFFAERPEGSVSTLKIQRTQQEDSAVYLCASSTRDRSDGLEKLFFGSGTQLSVL.